This T cell receptor (beta chain) came from a study of CD8 T cells in Susac syndrome. The CDR3 extends over 14 amino acids. J was trimmed by 4 bases and V by 5 bases; bases with no gene match: 7. Germline V gene sequence: CDR1 KGHSH, CDR2 LQKENI. Negative magnetic isolation gave CD8+ and CD4+ cells; FACS enriched CD8+ TEMRA. Reverse transcription of about 0.45 to 1 ug RNA was performed with random hexamers. One entry per CDR3 protein, called by TCRdb with MiXCR from the immunoSEQ multiplex PCR reads. The profile shows 150,000 to 200,000 distinct CDR3 sequences, 80% to 95% of them singletons. The rearrangement uses TRBV18 and TRBJ1-1; 7 bases align to TRBD1. The clonotype was recovered from a human donor with multiple sclerosis. Sequencing was carried out using CD4+ T cells from PBMCs. The chain's CDR3 is CASSTTGVSTEAFF. The DNA for the CDR3 is TGTGCCAGCTCAACCACAGGGGTTAGCACTGAAGCTTTCTTT.